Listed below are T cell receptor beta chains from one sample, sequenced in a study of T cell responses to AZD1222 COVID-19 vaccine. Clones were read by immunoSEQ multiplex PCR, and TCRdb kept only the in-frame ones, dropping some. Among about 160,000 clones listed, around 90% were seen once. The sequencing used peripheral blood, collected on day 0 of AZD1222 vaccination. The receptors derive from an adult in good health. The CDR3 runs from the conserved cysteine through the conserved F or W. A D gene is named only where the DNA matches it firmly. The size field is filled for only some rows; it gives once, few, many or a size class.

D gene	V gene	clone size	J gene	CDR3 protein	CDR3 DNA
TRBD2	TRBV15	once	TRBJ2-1	CATSRETSGFNEQFF	TGTGCCACCAGCAGAGAGACTAGCGGATTCAATGAGCAGTTCTTC
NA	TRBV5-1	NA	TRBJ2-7	CASSLPRSFNNEQYF	TGCGCCAGCAGCTTGCCCCGGTCCTTTAACAACGAGCAGTACTTC
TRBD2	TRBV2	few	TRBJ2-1	CASSSTSGRGNEQFF	TGTGCCAGCAGTTCCACTAGCGGGAGGGGCAATGAGCAGTTCTTC
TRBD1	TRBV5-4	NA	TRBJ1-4	CASSSMQGAINEKLFF	TGTGCCAGCAGCTCCATGCAGGGGGCGATTAATGAAAAACTGTTTTTT
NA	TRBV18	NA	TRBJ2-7	CASSMVEGLEQYF	TGTGCCAGCTCAATGGTCGAAGGACTCGAGCAGTACTTC
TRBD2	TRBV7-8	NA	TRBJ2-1	CASSLVSGTSGRGNEQFF	TGTGCCAGCAGCTTAGTATCCGGGACTAGCGGGAGAGGCAATGAGCAGTTCTTC
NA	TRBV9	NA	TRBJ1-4	CASSQSALGGEKLFF	TGTGCCAGCAGCCAGTCGGCCCTCGGAGGGGAAAAACTGTTTTTT
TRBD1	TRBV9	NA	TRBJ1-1	CASSSPSGQMNTEAFF	TGTGCCAGCAGCTCACCGTCGGGACAGATGAACACTGAAGCTTTCTTT
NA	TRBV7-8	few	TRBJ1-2	CASSRRAGTYGYTF	TGTGCCAGCAGCCGGCGGGCGGGGACCTATGGCTACACCTTC
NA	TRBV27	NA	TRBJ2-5	CASSFRAKETQYF	TGTGCCAGCAGTTTTCGAGCTAAAGAGACCCAGTACTTC
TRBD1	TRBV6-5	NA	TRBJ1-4	CASSYWGQPNEKLFF	TGTGCCAGCAGTTATTGGGGACAGCCCAATGAAAAACTGTTTTTT
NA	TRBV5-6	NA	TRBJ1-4	CASSSGRSEKLFF	TGTGCCAGCAGTTCGGGCAGGAGTGAAAAACTGTTTTTT
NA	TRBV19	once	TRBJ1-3	CASSIVGRSGNTIYF	TGTGCCAGTAGTATCGTGGGGAGGTCTGGAAACACCATATATTTT
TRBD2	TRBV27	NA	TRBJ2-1	CASSSGTSGRAHEQFF	TGTGCCAGCAGTTCGGGGACTAGCGGGAGGGCCCATGAGCAGTTCTTC
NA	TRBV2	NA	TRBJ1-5	CASRAAGNSEPQHF	TGTGCCAGCAGGGCGGCAGGGAATAGTGAGCCCCAGCATTTT
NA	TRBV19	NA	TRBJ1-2	CASSTHPGRYGYTF	TGTGCCAGTAGTACCCACCCGGGCCGCTATGGCTACACCTTC
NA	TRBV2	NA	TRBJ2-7	CASREDSPLSEQYF	TGTGCCAGCAGGGAGGACTCCCCCCTCTCCGAGCAGTACTTC
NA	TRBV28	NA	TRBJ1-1	CASSPAGMNTEAFF	TGTGCCAGCAGTCCAGCGGGGATGAACACTGAAGCTTTCTTT
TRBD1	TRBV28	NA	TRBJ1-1	CASSLRGQGANEAFF	TGTGCCAGCAGTTTAAGGGGACAGGGGGCGAATGAAGCTTTCTTT
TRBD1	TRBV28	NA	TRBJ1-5	CASSPTGGSQPQHF	TGTGCCAGCAGTCCGACAGGGGGCAGTCAGCCCCAGCATTTT
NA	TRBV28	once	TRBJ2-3	CTSSPPSGLTDTQYF	TGTACCAGCAGTCCCCCGAGCGGGCTCACAGATACGCAGTATTTT
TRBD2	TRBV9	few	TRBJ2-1	CASSVLSGSNAEEQFF	TGTGCCAGCAGCGTTCTTAGCGGGAGTAATGCGGAGGAGCAGTTCTTC
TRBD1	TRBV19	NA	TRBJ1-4	CASSIEDRGNEKLFF	TGTGCCAGTAGTATAGAAGACAGGGGTAATGAAAAACTGTTTTTT
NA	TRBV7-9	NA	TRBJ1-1	CASSLLVLTEAFF	TGTGCCAGCAGCTTATTGGTACTCACTGAAGCTTTCTTT
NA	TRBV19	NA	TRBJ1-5	CASSGGPSAPHF	TGTGCCAGTAGTGGCGGGCCGTCTGCCCCCCATTTT
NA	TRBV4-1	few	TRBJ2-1	CASSQAQTRYNEQFF	TGCGCCAGCAGCCAAGCCCAAACTAGGTACAATGAGCAGTTCTTC
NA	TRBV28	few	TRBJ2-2	CASSAPRNTGELFF	TGTGCCAGCAGCGCTCCACGAAACACCGGGGAGCTGTTTTTT
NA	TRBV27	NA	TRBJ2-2	CASRTDSNTGELFF	TGTGCCAGCAGGACAGATTCCAACACCGGGGAGCTGTTTTTT
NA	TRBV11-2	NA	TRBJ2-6	CASSQSRSSGANVLTF	TGTGCCAGCAGCCAATCCAGGAGCTCTGGGGCCAACGTCCTGACTTTC
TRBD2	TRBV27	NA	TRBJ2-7	CASSLFERGAGTYEQYF	TGTGCCAGCAGTTTATTCGAAAGGGGAGCGGGGACCTACGAGCAGTACTTC
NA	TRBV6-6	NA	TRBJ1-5	CASSYLPGQPQHF	TGTGCCAGCAGTTACCTGCCCGGACAGCCCCAGCATTTT
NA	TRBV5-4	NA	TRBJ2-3	CASSLGDRHTQYF	TGTGCCAGCAGCTTGGGCGACAGGCATACGCAGTATTTT
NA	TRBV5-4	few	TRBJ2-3	CASSLTPSTDTQYF	TGTGCCAGCAGCTTAACGCCTAGCACAGATACGCAGTATTTT
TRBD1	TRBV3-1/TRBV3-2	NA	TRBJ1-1	CASSRTGVGRFTEAFF	TGTGCCAGCAGCCGGACAGGGGTTGGTCGGTTCACTGAAGCTTTCTTT
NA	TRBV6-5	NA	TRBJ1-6	CASSYSDGGTSPLHF	TGTGCCAGCAGTTACTCTGACGGGGGTACTTCACCCCTCCACTTT
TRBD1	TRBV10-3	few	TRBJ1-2	CAISEGTGFTYGYTF	TGTGCCATCAGTGAGGGGACAGGGTTTACCTATGGCTACACCTTC
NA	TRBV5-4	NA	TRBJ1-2	CASSLVANLYGYTF	TGTGCCAGCAGCTTGGTGGCGAACCTCTATGGCTACACCTTC
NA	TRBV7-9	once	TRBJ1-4	CASSPGRGVNEKLFF	TGTGCCAGCAGCCCTGGGAGGGGGGTTAATGAAAAACTGTTTTTT
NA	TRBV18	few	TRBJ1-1	CASSEGLLSAAFF	TGTGCCAGCTCAGAGGGACTTCTAAGTGCGGCTTTCTTT
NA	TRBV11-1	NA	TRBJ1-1	CASSPRGLDLNTEAFF	TGTGCCAGCAGCCCCCGCGGGCTCGATTTGAACACTGAAGCTTTCTTT